This TCR beta chain was retrieved from a study of blood T cells in healthy people across ages. This CDR3 spans 14 amino acids. Per the germline V gene, CDR1 is ENHRY and CDR2 is SYGVKD. The people who gave samples were healthy Caucasians from Russia, aged roughly 6 to 95. A second roughly 6 to 11 cycle PCR used barcoded and J-beta primers. MiXCR, run by TCRdb on the 5' RACE reads, gives a single entry per CDR3 protein. The data hold about 1 million distinct CDR3 sequences, with 35% to 50% observed a single time. This sequence originates from an older woman in good health. Sequenced material: blood. V gene TRBV10-3 combines with J gene TRBJ2-1, with 8 bases lining up with TRBD1. The closer fit of TRBJ2-7 to the DNA end suggests the J call may be wrong. CDR3 coding DNA: TGTGCCATCAGTGTCGGTGGACAGGGCGGCGAGCAGTACTTC. Translated: CAISVGGQGGEQYF.